This entry concerns a single T cell receptor beta chain. Which antigen it targets is not known. No base-level quality is on record; no much larger clone is a single base apart. The source of the sample is a study of shared clonotypes between healthy human individuals (dated by TCRdb to 2019 to 2021). About the study as a whole: A few men and two women, aged 18 to 49 years, made up the cohort. Leukapheresis yielded between about 0.9 and 9.5 billion PBMCs per donor. Libraries were prepared and TCR repertoires were sequenced by different laboratories using diverse techniques, in order to increase sequencing depth and limit assay-specific biases. Blood TCR repertoires of a handful of healthy adults were deeply sequenced to estimate repertoire size and the extent of clonotype sharing between individuals. Study-level results and caveats: Sampling was limited to blood, and TCR repertoires in tissue likely differ from TCR repertoires in blood. The small number of donors limited the genetic and exposure-history diversity represented. Based on pairwise subsampling, the degree of clonotype sharing among donors was expected to be affected by sequencing depth.

Healthy HIV-negative adults with no recently reported acute infections or vaccinations were included as donors. All donors were Caucasian adults living in Nashville, Tennessee, USA. For unsorted samples, some 90 million PBMCs were counted, and genomic DNA was extracted using the QIAamp DNA Blood Mini kit. After blood collection by leukapheresis, PBMCs were isolated using Ficoll-Histopaque density gradient centrifugation and then cryopreserved in the vapor phase of liquid nitrogen. Using the deep immunoSEQ assay, multiplex PCR amplified TCR CDR3 regions from genomic DNA. Genomic DNA extracted from each cell subset was distributed evenly over all wells of several immunoSEQ 96-well plates, and each plate served as one replicate. For unsorted PBMC, 250 to 300 ng genomic DNA, equal to 30,000 or so T cell genomes, was loaded into each replicate PCR. Unsorted PBMC genomic DNA was sequenced across ten immunoSEQ deep assay plates. The purified libraries were quantified using a Qubit 3.0 fluorometer, sized with a Bioanalyzer 2100, and then quantified again using the KAPA Library Quantification kit. Each immunoSEQ 96-well plate was sequenced on its own single-read 150-cycle Illumina NextSeq 550 flow cell. The authors' pipeline ran thus. The immunoSEQ output contained only junctional sequences without quality scores, so filtering could not match that applied to full-length reads. Sequences were annotated with PyIR, a Python wrapper for IgBLAST v1.9, using IMGT germline references to assign V/J genes and CDR3. Any read was removed if the V/J assignment was weak (E-value above 1e-6), the CDR3 was missing, or the read contained stop codons, out-of-frame junctions, or ambiguous translated residues. A V3J clonotype was defined by an identical inferred V gene, J gene, and CDR3 amino acid sequence. Percentage overlap between repertoires was calculated by dividing the number of shared unique clonotypes by the size of the smaller repertoire. Three approaches were used to assess repertoire richness: RTK rarefaction, the Chao1 estimator, and Recon v2.1 estimates of unobserved clonotypes. The clones in this table, taken by TCRdb from immuneACCESS, are in-frame only. Not every clone is retained; where verified, under half of the shortfall comes from an unresolved V gene, and the cause of the rest is unknown. V and J calls plus clone size are reproduced from that table; the DNA served to infer D and trimming. The sample yields 450,000 to 650,000 clones; roughly 72% were counted once. About 12% of the sample goes to the ten largest clones.

CDR1 SGHTA and CDR2 FQGNSA were looked up in the germline V gene. Trimming takes 3 bases from V and 2 bases from J, and the germline ends sit 13 bases apart. The CDR3 holds 15 amino acids from the cysteine to the phenylalanine. Of all the DNA, just the CDR3 is kept, 45 bases in frame from base 1. The specimen sequenced was PBMCs. Recombination joined TRBV7-2 with TRBJ1-1, with TRBD1 as a weak D call on 5 bases. This clonotype was sampled from a woman aged 40 to 49 in good health. Some clones in this sample may be carry-over from other donors' samples. The DNA sequence reads TGTGCCAGCAGCTTTAGTTCAGGGTCTAACACTGAAGCTTTCTTT. Protein translation: CASSFSSGSNTEAFF. The full variable domain, completed from the reference TRBV7-2 and TRBJ1-1 proteins outside the CDR3, reads GAGVSQSPSNKVTEKGKDVELRCDPISGHTALYWYRQSLGQGLEFLIYFQGNSAPDKSGLPSDRFSAERTGGSVSTLTIQRTQQEDSAVYLCASSFSSGSNTEAFFGQGTRLTVV.